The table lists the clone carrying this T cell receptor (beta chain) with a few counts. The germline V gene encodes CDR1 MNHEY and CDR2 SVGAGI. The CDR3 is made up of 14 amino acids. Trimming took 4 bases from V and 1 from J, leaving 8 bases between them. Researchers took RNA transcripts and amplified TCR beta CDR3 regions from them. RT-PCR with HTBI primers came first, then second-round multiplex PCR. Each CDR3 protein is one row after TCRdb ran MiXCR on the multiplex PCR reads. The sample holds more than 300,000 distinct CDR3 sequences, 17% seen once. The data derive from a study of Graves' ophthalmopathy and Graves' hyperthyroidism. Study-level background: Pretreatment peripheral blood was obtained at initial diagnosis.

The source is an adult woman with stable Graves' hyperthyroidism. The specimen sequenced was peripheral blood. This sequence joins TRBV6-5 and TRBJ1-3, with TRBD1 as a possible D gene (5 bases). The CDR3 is CASSSTASGNTIYF. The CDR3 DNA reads TGTGCCAGCAGTTCGACAGCGTCTGGAAACACCATATATTTT.